A single sample is the source of the 18 T cell receptor beta chains below, sequenced in a study of cytomegalovirus exposure and HLA in healthy donors. The PCR contained 60 Vbeta and 13 Jbeta primers. Here immunoSEQ multiplex PCR was the method, and the copy in TCRdb shows in-frame clones only, minus some. The table includes 85,000 to 130,000 clones, roughly 77% detected once. Sequenced material: PBMCs. Every receptor here comes from a woman aged 45-60 years in good health and CMV-seropositive.

This clone occurred a few times. The V and J genes are TRBV27 and TRBJ2-2; D call uncertain. Germline CDR1 is MNHEY and CDR2 is SMNVEV (reference sequence). Trimming took off 6 bases at V and 2 bases at J, with 10 bases between the two ends. This CDR3 has 14 residues. The CDR3 nucleotides read TGTGCCAGCAGCCAGAAAATCAACACCGGGGAGCTGTTTTTT. Residues: CASSQKINTGELFF.

The CDR3 region has the DNA TGTGCCAGCAGCCCAGCGGGGGTGATCTACGAGCAGTACTTC. The encoded protein is CASSPAGVIYEQYF. The chain uses TRBV7-9 and TRBJ2-7, with 8 bases identical to TRBD2. The trim removed 5 bases at V and 3 bases at J, leaving 6 bases unmatched. CDR1 and CDR2 (germline): SEHNR, FQNEAQ (reference sequence). This CDR3 is 14 amino acids long.

The rearrangement links TRBV9 to TRBJ2-2; 13 bases line up with TRBD2. This CDR3 contains 16 residues. Trimming cost V 4 bases and J 5 bases; bases outside gene matches: 5. Germline lookup yields CDR1 SGDLS and CDR2 YYNGEE. The CDR3 here is CASSHTSGRATGELFF. CDR3 bases: TGTGCCAGCAGCCACACTAGCGGGAGGGCGACCGGGGAGCTGTTTTTT.

This clone was detected only a few times. The chain is built from TRBV11-3 and TRBJ1-2; D unclear. The ends were cut back, 3 bases at V and 7 bases at J, with 9 bases in the middle. This CDR3 has 12 residues. The germline V gene encodes CDR1 SGHNT and CDR2 YENEEA. The DNA for the CDR3 is TGTGCCAGCAGCTTGGGAGTGGGTGGCTACACCTTC. It codes for CASSLGVGGYTF.

A note on this clone: Given a much more abundant clone one base away, this may be a read error. The chain carries TRBV5-6 and TRBJ1-2, with 7 bases aligning to TRBD1. V dropped 2 bases and J dropped 6; count of bases not matched to a gene: 7. This CDR3 comprises 14 residues. CDR1 and CDR2 from the germline V gene are SGHDT and YYEEEE. The CDR3 sequence: CASSFRGARHGYTF. The CDR3 nucleotides read TGTGCCAGCAGCTTCAGGGGGGCTCGCCATGGCTACACCTTC.

J is TRBJ2-7 and V is TRBV11-2; D possibly corresponds to TRBD1 (6 bases). The CDR3 runs to 15 residues. CDR1 SGHAT and CDR2 FQNNGV come from the germline V gene. V lost 7 bases, J lost 2 bases, and 18 bases lay in between. CDR3 in amino acids: CASTVSDSFTYEQYF. CDR3 nucleotides: TGTGCCAGCACCGTATCGGACAGCTTTACCTACGAGCAGTACTTC. The full variable domain, in which reference TRBV11-2 and TRBJ2-7 provide the parts outside the CDR3, is EAGVAQSPRYKIIEKRQSVAFWCNPISGHATLYWYQQILGQGPKLLIQFQNNGVVDDSQLPKDRFSAERLKGVDSTLKIQPAKLEDSAVYLCASTVSDSFTYEQYFGPGTRLTVT.

V and J are TRBV18 and TRBJ1-2; the match to TRBD1 covers 8 bases. Per germline, CDR1 KGHSH and CDR2 LQKENI. V lost 6 bases, J lost 3 bases, and 9 bases stayed unmatched. This CDR3 region has 15 residues. This chain's CDR3 is CASSRDRGDYYGYTF. The DNA of the CDR3 is TGTGCCAGCTCCCGTGACAGGGGAGATTACTATGGCTACACCTTC.

This sequence joins TRBV4-1 and TRBJ2-5; TRBD2 aligns across 11 bases. TRBJ2-7 explains the end of the DNA better; the J call may be wrong. CDR3 length: 15 amino acids. From germline, CDR1 is MGHRA and CDR2 YSYEKL. Here the CDR3 reads CASSLLAGDSYEQYF. CDR3 nucleotide sequence: TGCGCCAGCAGCCTACTAGCGGGAGACTCCTACGAGCAGTACTTC.

V is TRBV20-1 and J is TRBJ2-5; D is unclear. Germline V lookup: CDR1 DFQATT, CDR2 SNEGSKA (reference sequence). This CDR3 spans 10 amino acids. V was clipped by 3 bases and J by 7 bases, with 6 bases between them. CDR3 region: CSARNGTQYF. In DNA, the CDR3 is TGCAGTGCTAGGAACGGGACCCAGTACTTC.

This clone occurred once. The gene calls are TRBV11-2 and TRBJ2-4; D is perhaps TRBD2 (6 bases). Trimming took 2 bases from V and 6 from J, leaving 8 bases between them. This CDR3 has 13 residues. Germline assignment: CDR1 SGHAT and CDR2 FQNNGV. DNA for the CDR3: TGTGCCAGCAGCTTACCCGGGGGAAACATTCAGTACTTC. Protein product: CASSLPGGNIQYF.

A few counts support this clone. The J gene is TRBJ1-1, the V gene TRBV19; perhaps TRBD1 as D (5 bases). The CDR3 has 14 amino acids. Germline loops: CDR1 LNHDA, CDR2 SQIVND (reference sequence). V lost 4 bases to trimming and J lost 3 bases, with 12 bases between them. CDR3 bases: TGTGCCAGTAGTACCCAGACAGCCCACACTGAAGCTTTCTTT. This encodes CASSTQTAHTEAFF.

V is TRBV5-6 and J is TRBJ2-1; a possible D gene is TRBD2 (5 bases). The V gene lost 1 base and the J gene lost 8 bases, with 10 bases spanning the gap. Germline loops: CDR1 SGHDT, CDR2 YYEEEE. This CDR3 region has 13 residues. The CDR3 DNA reads as TGTGCCAGCAGCTTGCGTGAGGGCGATGAGCAGTTCTTC. Its protein product is CASSLREGDEQFF.

V is TRBV9 and J is TRBJ1-2; 7 nucleotides align to TRBD1. There are 15 residues in the CDR3. Germline lookup yields CDR1 SGDLS and CDR2 YYNGEE. Unmatched junction bases numbered 13, after V lost 1 base and J lost 10 bases. This CDR3 reads CASSVRGEGTEFYTF. The DNA for the CDR3 is TGTGCCAGCAGCGTAAGGGGTGAGGGGACAGAATTCTACACCTTC.

The gene calls are TRBV7-9 and TRBJ1-5, with a weak D call TRBD1 (5 bases). The V gene's germline CDR1 is SEHNR and CDR2 FQNEAQ (reference sequence). The CDR3 contains 15 residues. V was clipped by 3 bases and J by 4 bases, with 13 bases between them. DNA for the CDR3: TGTGCCAGCAGCTTGGGGACTGTTGCGAATCAGCCCCAGCATTTT. It codes for CASSLGTVANQPQHF.

This chain connects TRBV5-1 to TRBJ1-1; the D gene is possibly TRBD1 (5 bases). Germline V gene data show CDR1 as SGHRS and CDR2 as YFSETQ. The CDR3 length is 15 residues. With 4 bases removed from V and 3 bases from J, the gap between germline ends came to 16 bases. CDR3 region: CASSPRPGLDTEAFF. In DNA, the CDR3 is TGCGCCAGCAGCCCCCGCCCAGGGTTGGACACTGAAGCTTTCTTT. The whole variable domain, remainder taken from reference TRBV5-1 and TRBJ1-1, is KAGVTQTPRYLIKTRGQQVTLSCSPISGHRSVSWYQQTPGQGLQFLFEYFSETQRNKGNFPGRFSGRQFSNSRSEMNVSTLELGDSALYLCASSPRPGLDTEAFFGQGTRLTVV.

The chain employs TRBV5-1 and TRBJ2-5, with 7 bases matching TRBD1. The V gene's germline CDR1 is SGHRS and CDR2 YFSETQ. The length of the CDR3 is 14 residues. V shed 0 bases, J shed 3 bases, and the junction held 2 bases outside the gene matches. The CDR3 here is CASSLGQGKETQYF. DNA of the CDR3: TGCGCCAGCAGCTTGGGACAGGGAAAAGAGACCCAGTACTTC.

The chain has TRBV6-1 and TRBJ1-2; the D gene is possibly TRBD1 (6 bases). V was trimmed by 3 bases and J by 8 bases, leaving 16 bases between them. The CDR3 runs 14 residues. From germline, CDR1 is MNHNS and CDR2 SASEGT. The chain's CDR3 is CASSDQGFRGGYTF. CDR3 coding DNA: TGTGCCAGCAGTGATCAGGGCTTTAGGGGGGGCTACACCTTC.

The J gene is TRBJ2-1, the V gene TRBV19; 10 bases line up with TRBD2. The CDR3 sequence is 13 residues long. CDR1 is LNHDA, CDR2 SQIVND, per germline (reference sequence). The V and J ends lost 7 bases and 10 bases, in that order; junction bases with no gene match: 7. CDR3 nucleotide sequence: TGTGCCAGTAATCCGGGACTAGCGAACGAGCAGTTCTTC. Translated, it gives CASNPGLANEQFF. The whole variable domain, remainder taken from reference TRBV19 and TRBJ2-1, is DGGITQSPKYLFRKEGQNVTLSCEQNLNHDAMYWYRQDPGQGLRLIYYSQIVNDFQKGDIAEGYSVSREKKESFPLTVTSAQKNPTAFYLCASNPGLANEQFFGPGTRLTVL.